The rows below give T cell receptor beta chains drawn from one sample of a study of blood T cell repertoires in COVID-19. Using immunoSEQ multiplex PCR, the repertoire was profiled, and TCRdb retains in-frame clones only, with some absent. Of about 440,000 clones listed, about 87% are singletons. Sequencing used peripheral blood. The receptor set was obtained from a woman between 45 and 60 years old with COVID-19, enrolled during active disease. Each CDR3 is given with its conserved first and last residue. Fields, in order: D gene, J gene, clone size, V gene, CDR3 protein, CDR3 DNA. D genes are given only for firm matches. For some rows the clone size is stated as once, few or many, or as a class when expanded; others skip it.

>TRBD2|TRBJ2-1|-|TRBV3-1/TRBV3-2
CASSPLAGDEQFF
TGTGCCAGCAGCCCGCTAGCGGGGGATGAGCAGTTCTTC
>TRBD1|TRBJ1-6|-|TRBV24-1
CATSGTGNSPLHF
TGTGCCACCTCCGGGACAGGGAATTCACCCCTCCACTTT
>TRBD2|TRBJ2-4|-|TRBV18
CASSSGGSKNIQYF
TGTGCCAGCTCAAGCGGGGGATCCAAAAACATTCAGTACTTC
>-|TRBJ1-3|-|TRBV11-2
CASSLSELAGNTIYF
TGTGCCAGCAGCTTATCTGAGCTGGCTGGAAACACCATATATTTT
>-|TRBJ2-3|-|TRBV5-1
CASSLAGIADTQYF
TGCGCCAGCAGCTTGGCAGGGATTGCAGATACGCAGTATTTT
>-|TRBJ2-2|-|TRBV5-1
CASSLQFGDTGELFF
TGCGCCAGCAGCTTGCAGTTCGGGGACACCGGGGAGCTGTTTTTT
>TRBD1|TRBJ1-3|-|TRBV3-1/TRBV3-2
CASSPDRAGNTIYF
TGTGCCAGCAGCCCCGACAGGGCTGGAAACACCATATATTTT
>-|TRBJ2-7|-|TRBV5-1
CASSLDRPYEQYF
TGCGCCAGCAGCTTGGACAGACCCTACGAGCAGTACTTC
>-|TRBJ1-1|-|TRBV7-6
CASTLGGNTEAFF
TGTGCCAGCACCCTGGGGGGGAACACTGAAGCTTTCTTT
>TRBD2|TRBJ2-7|-|TRBV6-5
CASSPKRTSGGEQYF
TGTGCCAGCAGTCCAAAGCGGACTAGCGGGGGCGAGCAGTACTTC
>-|TRBJ1-4|-|TRBV5-5
CASSPRPQGNEKLFF
TGTGCCAGCAGCCCCCGGCCCCAGGGTAATGAAAAACTGTTTTTT
>-|TRBJ1-6|-|TRBV27
CASRAGNPRNNSPLHF
TGTGCCAGCAGGGCCGGGAACCCCAGGAATAATTCACCCCTCCACTTT
>-|TRBJ2-7|-|TRBV7-6
CASSLEATASYEQYF
TGTGCCAGCAGCTTAGAGGCGACAGCATCCTACGAGCAGTACTTC
>TRBD1|TRBJ2-7|-|TRBV7-9
CASSSGGSYEQYF
TGTGCCAGCAGCTCAGGGGGCAGCTACGAGCAGTACTTC
>-|TRBJ2-7|-|TRBV9
CASSSHGKVGEQYF
TGTGCCAGCAGCTCCCACGGGAAGGTAGGGGAGCAGTACTTC
>-|TRBJ2-6|-|TRBV27
CATLGAGANVLTF
TGTGCCACCCTAGGGGCTGGGGCCAACGTCCTGACTTTC
>-|TRBJ1-5|-|TRBV2
CASSEQTGSNQPQHF
TGTGCCAGCAGTGAGCAAACAGGGTCTAACCAGCCCCAGCATTTT
>TRBD1|TRBJ1-5|-|TRBV6-5
CASRTGQGNQPQHF
TGTGCCAGCCGTACAGGACAGGGTAATCAGCCCCAGCATTTT
>-|TRBJ2-7|-|TRBV10-3
CAISESQGGRGEQYF
TGTGCCATCAGTGAGTCCCAGGGGGGCCGGGGGGAGCAGTACTTC
>-|TRBJ1-4|-|TRBV5-1
CASSLERPTEKLFF
TGCGCCAGCAGCTTGGAGAGGCCGACTGAAAAACTGTTTTTT
>TRBD2|TRBJ2-3|-|TRBV29-1
CSVLYRDLKRGPTDTQYF
TGCAGCGTTCTATATAGGGACCTTAAGCGGGGGCCCACAGATACGCAGTATTTT
>-|TRBJ1-5|-|TRBV19
CASSTGQVRGAQHF
TGTGCCAGTAGTACGGGCCAGGTCAGGGGTGCCCAGCATTTT
>-|TRBJ2-1|-|TRBV6-5
CASSRYNEQFF
TGTGCCAGCAGCCGGTACAATGAGCAGTTCTTC
>-|TRBJ2-1|once|TRBV7-2
CASSLAIALYNEQFF
TGTGCCAGCAGCTTAGCTATAGCCCTCTACAATGAGCAGTTCTTC
>TRBD2|TRBJ2-4|-|TRBV13
CASSPTGTSGGAAKNIQYF
TGTGCCAGCAGCCCCACCGGGACTAGCGGGGGGGCGGCCAAAAACATTCAGTACTTC
>-|TRBJ2-7|-|TRBV21-1
CASSPPTSGGEYEQYF
TGTGCCAGCAGCCCCCCTACTAGCGGGGGGGAGTACGAGCAGTACTTC
>TRBD1|TRBJ1-1|few|TRBV5-4
CASSFAGQLNTEAFF
TGTGCCAGCAGCTTCGCGGGACAGTTGAACACTGAAGCTTTCTTT